The 15 T cell receptor beta chains below were found in one sample sequenced in a study of T cell responses to AZD1222 COVID-19 vaccine. Produced via immunoSEQ multiplex PCR; TCRdb's table is partial and in-frame only. The sample consists of over 100,000 clones, around 86% of them appearing once. The specimen was peripheral blood, collected on day 0 of AZD1222 vaccination. The source is an adult in good health.

The chain joins TRBV12-3 or TRBV12-4 to TRBJ1-2; TRBD1 matches at 7 bases. The length of the CDR3 is 12 residues. The junction had 4 bases not matched to a gene; V was cut back by 4 bases and J by 8 bases. CDR3 in DNA: TGTGCCAGCAGTTCCGACAGGGTGGGCTACACCTTC. Translation: CASSSDRVGYTF.

V gene TRBV7-5 combines with J gene TRBJ2-2; TRBD2 is the table's D call and was not checked against the DNA. TRBV7-5 is marked as a pseudogene. The CDR3 runs to 19 residues. This CDR3 reads CARSLSTQRGGRDTGELFF. CDR3 bases: TGTGCCAGAAGCTTAAGTACCCAGCGGGGGGGCCGGGACACCGGGGAGCTGTTTTTT.

This clone was recorded a few times. At the DNA level, this CDR3 is encoded by other sequences in the same sample as well. The rearrangement joins TRBV28 to TRBJ2-7, with TRBD1 matching over 10 bases. The CDR3 runs to 14 residues. The germline CDR1 and CDR2 sequences are MDHEN and SYDVKM. Trimming removed 5 bases from V and 1 base from J; junction bases left unmatched: 2. CDR3 coding DNA: TGTGCCAGCAGTGGGGACAGGGGATCCTACGAGCAGTACTTC. As protein: CASSGDRGSYEQYF.

The J gene is TRBJ1-3, the V gene TRBV6-1; D ambiguous. This CDR3 spans 16 amino acids. Germline V gives CDR1 MNHNS, CDR2 SASEGT. V lost 0 bases, J lost 2 bases, and 11 bases lay in between. The DNA for the CDR3 is TGTGCCAGCAGTGAAGCGCTTTGGATTGCTGGAAACACCATATATTTT. It is translated as CASSEALWIAGNTIYF.

As concerns this clone: In the same sample, other DNA sequences code for this CDR3. The chain carries TRBV18 and TRBJ1-5; a weak D match, TRBD1 (5 bases). The CDR3 covers 13 residues. Germline CDR1 reads KGHSH; CDR2 reads LQKENI. Trimming removed 1 base at V and 4 bases at J, with 5 bases between. The CDR3 region has the DNA TGTGCCAGCTCACCACAGGGGAATCAGCCCCAGCATTTT. Translation gives CASSPQGNQPQHF. The complete variable domain, with remaining parts taken from reference TRBV18 and TRBJ1-5, reads NAGVMQNPRHLVRRRGQEARLRCSPMKGHSHVYWYRQLPEEGLKFMVYLQKENIIDESGMPKERFSAEFPKEGPSILRIQQVVRGDSAAYFCASSPQGNQPQHFGDGTRLSIL.

V is TRBV5-1 and J is TRBJ1-2; D might be TRBD1 (5 bases). The V gene's germline CDR1 is SGHRS and CDR2 YFSETQ. This CDR3 region has 12 residues. Trimming shortened V by 4 bases and J by 5 bases, and 9 bases separated the two germline ends. CDR3 nucleotides: TGCGCCAGCAGCCCGGGGGTGTATGGCTACACCTTC. Translating it yields CASSPGVYGYTF. Complete variable domain (other parts from reference TRBV5-1 and TRBJ1-2): KAGVTQTPRYLIKTRGQQVTLSCSPISGHRSVSWYQQTPGQGLQFLFEYFSETQRNKGNFPGRFSGRQFSNSRSEMNVSTLELGDSALYLCASSPGVYGYTFGSGTRLTVV.

The chain is built from TRBV10-2 and TRBJ1-2, with 7 bases lining up with TRBD1. Germline V gene lookup returns CDR1 WSHSY and CDR2 SAAADI. V trimming: 2 bases; J trimming: 1 base; junction bases outside the gene matches: 1. This CDR3 is 14 amino acids long. The CDR3 spells CASSEDRVNYGYTF. The CDR3 DNA sequence: TGCGCCAGCAGTGAGGACAGGGTTAACTATGGCTACACCTTC.

The rearrangement uses TRBV2 and TRBJ2-7, with 7 bases identical to TRBD1. The CDR3 is 16 residues long. Germline V gene lookup returns CDR1 SNHLY and CDR2 FYNNEI. The V and J ends lost 3 bases and 3 bases, in that order; junction bases with no gene match: 11. CDR3 nucleotides: TGTGCCAGCAGTGAGGCGACAGGGAAACCCCACTACGAGCAGTACTTC. As protein: CASSEATGKPHYEQYF.

V gene TRBV3-1 (or the pseudogene TRBV3-2) combines with J gene TRBJ2-5; TRBD1 matches 9 bases. The V segment lost 4 bases and the J segment 5 bases; nucleotides outside the gene matches: 5. The CDR3 is 14 amino acids. The germline V gene encodes CDR1 LGHDT and CDR2 YNNKEL (reference sequence). The CDR3: CASSPQGARETQYF. DNA for the CDR3: TGTGCCAGCAGCCCACAGGGGGCTCGGGAGACCCAGTACTTC.

This chain joins TRBV5-1 and TRBJ2-5; the D is unclear. Germline CDR1 reads SGHRS; CDR2 reads YFSETQ. This CDR3 is built from 12 residues. The germline V and J ends were trimmed by 7 bases and 7 bases, with 14 bases remaining between them. The chain's CDR3 is CASGSPFGTQYF. The DNA of the CDR3 is TGCGCCAGCGGGTCCCCATTTGGGACCCAGTACTTC.

The CDR3 DNA reads as TGTGCCAGCAGCGCTCGACAGGGGAGCACTGAAGCTTTCTTT. It is translated as CASSARQGSTEAFF. The chain links TRBV2 to TRBJ1-1; 8 nucleotides agree with TRBD1. The CDR3 loop spans 14 amino acids. The V segment lost 6 bases and the J segment 4 bases; nucleotides outside the gene matches: 7. Germline V gene data show CDR1 as SNHLY and CDR2 as FYNNEI.

This chain uses TRBV11-3 with TRBJ2-1; D is undetermined. The CDR3 sequence is 12 residues long. With 4 bases removed from V and 5 bases from J, the gap between germline ends came to 6 bases. CDR1 is SGHNT and CDR2 is YENEEA in the germline V gene. The CDR3 DNA reads TGTGCCAGCAGCTCCTATAACAATGAGCAGTTCTTC. Translating gives CASSSYNNEQFF.

J is TRBJ2-5 and V is TRBV29-1; TRBD2 is a possible D gene (6 bases). With 0 bases removed from V and 5 bases from J, the gap between germline ends came to 10 bases. CDR3 length equals 13 residues. Per germline, CDR1 SQVTM and CDR2 ANQGSEA. The CDR3 reads CSVEEQEGETQYF. CDR3 sequence (DNA): TGCAGCGTTGAAGAACAGGAGGGGGAGACCCAGTACTTC.

The V gene is TRBV7-2, the J gene TRBJ1-2; no firm D call. Deletions cut 3 bases from V and 2 bases from J, with 10 bases between. The CDR3 is 14 amino acids. In germline, CDR1 is SGHTA, CDR2 FQGNSA. CDR3 in DNA: TGTGCCAGCAGCTTCGGGCAGATAAACTATGGCTACACCTTC. It yields the protein CASSFGQINYGYTF.

The chain is built from TRBV20-1 and TRBJ2-7, with no clear D. Germline lookup yields CDR1 DFQATT and CDR2 SNEGSKA (reference sequence). The CDR3 is 10 residues long. Trimming pared 5 bases from V and 5 bases from J, leaving 7 bases between. The CDR3 nucleotides read TGCAGTGCTGCCTTCGACGAGCAGTACTTC. Translated: CSAAFDEQYF.